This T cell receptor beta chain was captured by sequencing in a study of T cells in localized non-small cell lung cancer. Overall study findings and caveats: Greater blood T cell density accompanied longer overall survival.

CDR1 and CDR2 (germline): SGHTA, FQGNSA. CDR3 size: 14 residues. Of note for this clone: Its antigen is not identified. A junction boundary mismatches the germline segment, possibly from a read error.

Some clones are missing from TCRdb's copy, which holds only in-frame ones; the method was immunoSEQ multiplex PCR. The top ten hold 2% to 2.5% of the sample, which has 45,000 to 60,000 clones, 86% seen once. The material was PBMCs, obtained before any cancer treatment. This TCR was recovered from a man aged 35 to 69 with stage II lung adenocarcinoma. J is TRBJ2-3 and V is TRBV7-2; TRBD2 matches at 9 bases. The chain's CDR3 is CASSLAGRTDTQYF. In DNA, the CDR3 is TGTGCCAGCAGCCTAGCGGGGCGCACAGATACGCAGTATTTT. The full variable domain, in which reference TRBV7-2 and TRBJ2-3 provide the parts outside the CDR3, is GAGVSQSPSNKVTEKGKDVELRCDPISGHTALYWYRQSLGQGLEFLIYFQGNSAPDKSGLPSDRFSAERTGGSVSTLTIQRTQQEDSAVYLCASSLAGRTDTQYFGPGTRLTVL.